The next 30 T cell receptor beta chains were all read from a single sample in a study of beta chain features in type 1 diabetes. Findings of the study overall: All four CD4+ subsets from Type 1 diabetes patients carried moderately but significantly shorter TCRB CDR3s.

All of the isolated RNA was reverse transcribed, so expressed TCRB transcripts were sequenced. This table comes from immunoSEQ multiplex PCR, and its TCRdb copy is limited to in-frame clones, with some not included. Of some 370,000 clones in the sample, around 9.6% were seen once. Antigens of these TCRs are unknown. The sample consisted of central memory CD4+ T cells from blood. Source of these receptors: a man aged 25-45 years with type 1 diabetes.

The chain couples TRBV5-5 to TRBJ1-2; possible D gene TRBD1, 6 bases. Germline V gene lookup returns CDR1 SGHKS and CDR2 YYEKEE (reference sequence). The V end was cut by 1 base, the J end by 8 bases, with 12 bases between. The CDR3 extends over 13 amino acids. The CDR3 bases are TGTGCCAGCAGCTTGTCCGGGGGCGCCGGCTACACCTTC. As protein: CASSLSGGAGYTF.

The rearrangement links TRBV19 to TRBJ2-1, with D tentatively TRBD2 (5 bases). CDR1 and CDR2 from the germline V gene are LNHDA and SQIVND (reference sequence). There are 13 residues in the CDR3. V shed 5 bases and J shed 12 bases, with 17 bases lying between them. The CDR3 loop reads CASSERAVFGQFF. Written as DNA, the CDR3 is TGTGCCAGTAGTGAAAGAGCGGTCTTTGGGCAGTTCTTC.

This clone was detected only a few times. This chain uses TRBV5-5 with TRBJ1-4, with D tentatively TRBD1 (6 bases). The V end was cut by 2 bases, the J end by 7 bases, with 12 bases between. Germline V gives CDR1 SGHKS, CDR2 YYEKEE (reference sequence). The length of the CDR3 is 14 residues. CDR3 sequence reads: CASSFQGFGEKLFF. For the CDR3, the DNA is TGTGCCAGCAGCTTCCAGGGGTTTGGTGAAAAACTGTTTTTT. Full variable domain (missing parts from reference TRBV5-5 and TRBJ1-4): DAGVTQSPTHLIKTRGQQVTLRCSPISGHKSVSWYQQVLGQGPQFIFQYYEKEERGRGNFPDRFSARQFPNYSSELNVNALLLGDSALYLCASSFQGFGEKLFFGSGTQLSVL.

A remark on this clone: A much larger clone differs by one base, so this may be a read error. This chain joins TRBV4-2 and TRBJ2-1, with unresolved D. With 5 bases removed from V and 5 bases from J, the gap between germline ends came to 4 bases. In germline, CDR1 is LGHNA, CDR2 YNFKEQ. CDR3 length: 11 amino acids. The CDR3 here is CASSSNNEQFF. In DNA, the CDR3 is TGTGCCAGCAGCTCGAACAATGAGCAGTTCTTC.

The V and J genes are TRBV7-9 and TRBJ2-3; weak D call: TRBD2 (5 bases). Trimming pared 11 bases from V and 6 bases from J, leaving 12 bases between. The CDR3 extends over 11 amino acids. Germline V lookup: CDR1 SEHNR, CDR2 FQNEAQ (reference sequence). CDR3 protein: CASVGSDTQYF. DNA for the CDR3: TGTGCCTCCGTAGGGAGCGATACGCAGTATTTT.

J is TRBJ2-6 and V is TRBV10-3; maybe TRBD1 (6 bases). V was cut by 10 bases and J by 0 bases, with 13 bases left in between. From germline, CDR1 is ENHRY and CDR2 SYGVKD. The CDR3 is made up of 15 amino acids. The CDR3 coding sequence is TGTGCCAGCGGCCAGGGGAGCTCTGGGGCCAACGTCCTGACTTTC. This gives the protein CASGQGSSGANVLTF.

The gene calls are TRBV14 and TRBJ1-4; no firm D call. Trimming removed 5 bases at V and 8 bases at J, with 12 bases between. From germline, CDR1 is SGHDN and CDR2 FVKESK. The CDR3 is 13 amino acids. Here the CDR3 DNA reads TGTGCCAGCAGCAAATACAGTGCCGAAAAACTGTTTTTT. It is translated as CASSKYSAEKLFF.

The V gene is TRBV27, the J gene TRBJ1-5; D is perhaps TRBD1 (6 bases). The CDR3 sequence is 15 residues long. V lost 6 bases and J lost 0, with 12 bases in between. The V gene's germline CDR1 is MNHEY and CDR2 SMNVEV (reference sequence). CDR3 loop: CASSYGQYSNQPQHF. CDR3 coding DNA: TGTGCCAGCAGCTACGGACAGTATAGCAATCAGCCCCAGCATTTT.

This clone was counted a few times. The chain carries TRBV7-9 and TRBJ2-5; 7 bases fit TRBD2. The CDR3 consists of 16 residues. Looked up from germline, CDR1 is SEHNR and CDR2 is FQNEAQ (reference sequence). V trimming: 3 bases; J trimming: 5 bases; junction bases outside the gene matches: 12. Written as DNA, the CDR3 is TGTGCCAGCAGCTTCTCGGCGGGAGAGGATGGGGAGACCCAGTACTTC. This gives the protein CASSFSAGEDGETQYF.

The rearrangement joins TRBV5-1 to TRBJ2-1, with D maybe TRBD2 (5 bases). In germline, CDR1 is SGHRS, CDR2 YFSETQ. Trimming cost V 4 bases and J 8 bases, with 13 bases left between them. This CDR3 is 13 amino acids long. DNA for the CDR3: TGCGCCAGCAGCCCTGGTATCGGGGATGAGCAGTTCTTC. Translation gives CASSPGIGDEQFF.

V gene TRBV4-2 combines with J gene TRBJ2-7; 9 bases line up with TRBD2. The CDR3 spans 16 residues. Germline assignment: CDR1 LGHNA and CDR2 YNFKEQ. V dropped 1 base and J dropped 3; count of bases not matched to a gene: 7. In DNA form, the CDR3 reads TGTGCCAGCAGCCAAGGAGCGCTAGCGGGAATCTACGAGCAGTACTTC. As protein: CASSQGALAGIYEQYF.

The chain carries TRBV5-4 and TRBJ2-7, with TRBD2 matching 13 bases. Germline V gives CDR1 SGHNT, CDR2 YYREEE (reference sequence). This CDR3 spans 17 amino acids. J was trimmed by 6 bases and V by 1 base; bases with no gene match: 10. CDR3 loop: CASSLQGLAGEGLEQYF. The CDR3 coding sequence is TGTGCCAGCAGCTTGCAAGGACTAGCGGGAGAGGGTCTCGAGCAGTACTTC.

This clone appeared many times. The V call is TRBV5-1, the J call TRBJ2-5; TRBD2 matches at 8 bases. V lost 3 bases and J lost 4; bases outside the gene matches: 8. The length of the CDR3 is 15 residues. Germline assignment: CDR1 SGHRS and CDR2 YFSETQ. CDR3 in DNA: TGCGCCAGCAGCTCTCGGCCCGCGGGAGGAGAGACCCAGTACTTC. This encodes CASSSRPAGGETQYF.

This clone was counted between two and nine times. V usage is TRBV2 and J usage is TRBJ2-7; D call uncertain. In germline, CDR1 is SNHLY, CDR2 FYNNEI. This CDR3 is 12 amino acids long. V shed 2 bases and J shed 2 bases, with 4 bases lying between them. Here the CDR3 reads CASSELAYEQYF. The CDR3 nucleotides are TGTGCCAGCAGTGAACTGGCCTACGAGCAGTACTTC.

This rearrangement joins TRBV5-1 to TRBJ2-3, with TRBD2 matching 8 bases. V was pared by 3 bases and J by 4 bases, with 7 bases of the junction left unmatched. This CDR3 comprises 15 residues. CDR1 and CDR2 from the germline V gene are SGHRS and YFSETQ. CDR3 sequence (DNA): TGCGCCAGCAGCTCAGGGACTAGGAGATCAGATACGCAGTATTTT. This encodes CASSSGTRRSDTQYF.

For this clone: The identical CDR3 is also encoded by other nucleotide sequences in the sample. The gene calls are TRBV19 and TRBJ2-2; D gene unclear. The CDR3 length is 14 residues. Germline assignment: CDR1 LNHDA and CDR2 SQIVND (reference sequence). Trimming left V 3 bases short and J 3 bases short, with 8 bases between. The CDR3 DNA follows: TGTGCCAGTAGTATCGGCGGCCACACCGGGGAGCTGTTTTTT. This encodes CASSIGGHTGELFF.

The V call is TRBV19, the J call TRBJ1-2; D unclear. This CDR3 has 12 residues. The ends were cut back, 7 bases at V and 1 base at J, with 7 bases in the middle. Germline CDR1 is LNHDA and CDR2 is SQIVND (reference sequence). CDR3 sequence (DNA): TGTGCCAGTACCATCCATAACTATGGCTACACCTTC. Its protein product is CASTIHNYGYTF.

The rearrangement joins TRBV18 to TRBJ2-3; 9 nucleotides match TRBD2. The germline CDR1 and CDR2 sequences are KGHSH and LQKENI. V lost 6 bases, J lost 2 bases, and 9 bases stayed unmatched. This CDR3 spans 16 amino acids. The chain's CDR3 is CASSRGAGGYTDTQYF. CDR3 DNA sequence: TGTGCCAGCTCCCGGGGAGCGGGAGGTTACACAGATACGCAGTATTTT.

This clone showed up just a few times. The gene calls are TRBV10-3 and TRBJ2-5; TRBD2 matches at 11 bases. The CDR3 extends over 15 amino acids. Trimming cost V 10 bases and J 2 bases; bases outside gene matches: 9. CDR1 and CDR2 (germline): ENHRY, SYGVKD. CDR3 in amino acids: CATSGTSGNQETQYF. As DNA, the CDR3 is TGTGCCACCTCCGGGACTAGCGGCAATCAAGAGACCCAGTACTTC.

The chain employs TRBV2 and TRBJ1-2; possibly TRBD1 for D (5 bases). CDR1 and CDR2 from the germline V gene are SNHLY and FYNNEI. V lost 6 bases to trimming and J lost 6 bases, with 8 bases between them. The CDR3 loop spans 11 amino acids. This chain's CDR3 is CASRQGDGYTF. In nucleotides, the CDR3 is TGTGCCAGCAGGCAGGGCGATGGCTACACCTTC.

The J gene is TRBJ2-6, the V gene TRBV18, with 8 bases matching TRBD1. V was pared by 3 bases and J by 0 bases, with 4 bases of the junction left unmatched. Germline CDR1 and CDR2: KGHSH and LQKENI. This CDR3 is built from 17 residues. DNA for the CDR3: TGTGCCAGCTCACCGGAACAGGGGGGCTCTGGGGCCAACGTCCTGACTTTC. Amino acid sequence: CASSPEQGGSGANVLTF.

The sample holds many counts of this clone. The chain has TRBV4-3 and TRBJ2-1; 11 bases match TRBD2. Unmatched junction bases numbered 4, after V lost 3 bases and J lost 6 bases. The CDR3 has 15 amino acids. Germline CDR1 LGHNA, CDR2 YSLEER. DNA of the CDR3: TGCGCCAGCAGCCATACTAGCGGGAGTGTCAATGAGCAGTTCTTC. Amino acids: CASSHTSGSVNEQFF.

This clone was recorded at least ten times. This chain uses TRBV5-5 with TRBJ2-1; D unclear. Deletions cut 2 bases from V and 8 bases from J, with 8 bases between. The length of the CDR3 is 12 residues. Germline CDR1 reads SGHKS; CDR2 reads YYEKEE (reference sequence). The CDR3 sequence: CASSLTIDEQFF. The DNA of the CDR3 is TGTGCCAGCAGCTTAACTATCGATGAGCAGTTCTTC.

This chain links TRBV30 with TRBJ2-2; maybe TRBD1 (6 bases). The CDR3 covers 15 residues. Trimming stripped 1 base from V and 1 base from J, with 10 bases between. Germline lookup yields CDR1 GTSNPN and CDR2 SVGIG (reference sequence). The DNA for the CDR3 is TGTGCCTGGAGTGGGTGGGGACAGAACACCGGGGAGCTGTTTTTT. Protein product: CAWSGWGQNTGELFF.

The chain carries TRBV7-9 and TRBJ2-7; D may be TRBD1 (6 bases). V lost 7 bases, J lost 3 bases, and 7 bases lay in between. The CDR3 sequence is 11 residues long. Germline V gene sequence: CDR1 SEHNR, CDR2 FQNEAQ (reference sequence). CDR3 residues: CASTQGYEQYF. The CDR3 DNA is TGTGCCAGCACACAGGGCTACGAGCAGTACTTC.

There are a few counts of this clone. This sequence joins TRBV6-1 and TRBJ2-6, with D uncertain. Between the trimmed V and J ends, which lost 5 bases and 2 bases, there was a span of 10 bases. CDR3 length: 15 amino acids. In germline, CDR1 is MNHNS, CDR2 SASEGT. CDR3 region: CASSPSVAGANVLTF. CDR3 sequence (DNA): TGTGCCAGCAGTCCCTCGGTAGCTGGGGCCAACGTCCTGACTTTC.

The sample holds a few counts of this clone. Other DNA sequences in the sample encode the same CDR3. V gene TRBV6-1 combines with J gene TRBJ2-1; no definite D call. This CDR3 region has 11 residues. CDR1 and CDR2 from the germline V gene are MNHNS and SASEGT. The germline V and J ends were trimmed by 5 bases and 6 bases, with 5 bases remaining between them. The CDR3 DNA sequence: TGTGCCAGCAGTCTCAGCAATGAGCAGTTCTTC. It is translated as CASSLSNEQFF.

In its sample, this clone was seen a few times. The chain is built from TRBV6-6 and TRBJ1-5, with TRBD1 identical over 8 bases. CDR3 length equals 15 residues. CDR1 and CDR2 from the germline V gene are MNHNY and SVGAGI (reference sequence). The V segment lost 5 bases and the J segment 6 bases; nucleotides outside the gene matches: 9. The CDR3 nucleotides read TGTGCCAGCAGTCCAGGACAGGGTTGGACTCAGCCCCAGCATTTT. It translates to CASSPGQGWTQPQHF.

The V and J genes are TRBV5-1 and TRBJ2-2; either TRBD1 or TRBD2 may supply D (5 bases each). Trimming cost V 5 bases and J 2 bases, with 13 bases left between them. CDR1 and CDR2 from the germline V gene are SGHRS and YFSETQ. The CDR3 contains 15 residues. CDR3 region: CASRAGTQNTGELFF. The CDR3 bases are TGCGCCAGCAGAGCCGGGACGCAAAACACCGGGGAGCTGTTTTTT. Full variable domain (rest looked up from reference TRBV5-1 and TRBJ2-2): KAGVTQTPRYLIKTRGQQVTLSCSPISGHRSVSWYQQTPGQGLQFLFEYFSETQRNKGNFPGRFSGRQFSNSRSEMNVSTLELGDSALYLCASRAGTQNTGELFFGEGSRLTVL.

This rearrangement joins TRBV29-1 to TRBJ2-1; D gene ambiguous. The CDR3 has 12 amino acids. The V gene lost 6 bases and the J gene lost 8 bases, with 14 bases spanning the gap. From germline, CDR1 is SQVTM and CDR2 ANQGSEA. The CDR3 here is CSVEPRAHEQFF. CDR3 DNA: TGCAGCGTCGAGCCCCGAGCCCATGAGCAGTTCTTC.